This T cell receptor beta chain was identified during a study of post-analysis software for immune sequencing data. Study-wide background: Courses of disease covered relapsing-remitting, secondary progressive and progressive-relapsing multiple sclerosis.

Study conclusions and caveats: Patients had higher frequencies than controls of roughly 5 TRBV segments, including TRBV5-6, TRBV5-1 and TRBV20-1. Normalized Chao1 diversity was significantly lower in multiple sclerosis patients than in controls.

With regard to this clonotype: What it binds is unknown.

Tagging with unique molecular identifiers was a feature of the TCR beta cDNA libraries. In TCRdb, the PCR reads were re-called with MiXCR into one record per CDR3 protein. There are about 770,000 distinct CDR3 sequences in the sample; around 46% occur only once, and over 4.5% lies in the top ten. The CDR3 is 15 amino acids. Trimming took 6 bases from V and 2 from J, leaving 14 bases between them. Germline lookup yields CDR1 SGHTA and CDR2 FQGTGA. Sequencing used blood. V and J are TRBV7-3 and TRBJ2-1; D is perhaps TRBD1 (5 bases). The TCR was taken from a girl under 18 with multiple sclerosis. The CDR3 nucleotides are TGTGCCAGCAGTTCGATCGCGACAGCCTACAATGAGCAGTTCTTC. This gives the protein CASSSIATAYNEQFF.